These T cell receptor beta chains were read from a single sample in a study of blood T cell repertoires in COVID-19. TCRdb keeps only in-frame clones here, not all; method: immunoSEQ multiplex PCR. The repertoire holds around 430,000 clones, with approximately 87% as singletons. Sequencing used PBMCs or T cells enriched from blood (not recorded which). The receptors come from a woman in her fifties or sixties who had recovered from COVID-19. CDR3s leave out the opening cysteine and the closing phenylalanine or tryptophan. D genes are given only for firm matches. The size entry is marked missing in some rows and otherwise reads once, few, many or a size class.

clone_size j_call d_call v_call cdr3_aa
- TRBJ2-5 TRBD1 TRBV23-1 ASRGQGVEETQY
- TRBJ2-7 - TRBV4-2 ASSHTRGAAYEQY
- TRBJ2-4 - TRBV15 ATSREAVIAKNIQY
- TRBJ2-5 TRBD2 TRBV28 ASSLPLFGGAETQY
- TRBJ1-1 - TRBV6-5 ASSYSISLVEAF
- TRBJ2-1 TRBD1 TRBV10-3 AIMTGHEQF
once TRBJ1-1 TRBD1 TRBV4-3 ASGTGRITEAF
- TRBJ2-2 - TRBV2 ASSEAVEAGELF
- TRBJ1-1 TRBD1 TRBV9 ASSTRTGPNQMTEAF
- TRBJ1-6 - TRBV27 ASSLAPGFGSPLH
once TRBJ2-7 TRBD1 TRBV19 ASSANPGTGFSYEQY
- TRBJ1-3 - TRBV30 AWSPGGTKSGNTIY
- TRBJ2-1 TRBD1 TRBV6-2/TRBV6-3 ASSPLQGIVVRYEQF
- TRBJ2-1 - TRBV29-1 SVAIPGSSDEQF
- TRBJ2-1 - TRBV30 AWSVLTRVMYNEQF
- TRBJ1-5 - TRBV27 ASSLKADSLTSNQPQH
few TRBJ2-6 - TRBV4-1 ASSPAPGNSGANVLT
- TRBJ1-2 TRBD1 TRBV5-5 ASSQGTGPYGYT
- TRBJ1-1 - TRBV21-1 ASSKDKGTRSEAF
- TRBJ2-5 TRBD2 TRBV14 ASSQELAGVTQETQY
- TRBJ2-1 - TRBV2 ARGAGHNEQF
- TRBJ1-2 - TRBV28 ASSTPGEANYGYT
- TRBJ2-4 TRBD1 TRBV4-3 ASSQTRTGDLAKNIQY
- TRBJ2-3 - TRBV27 ASSLTIGGVSTDTQY
- TRBJ2-5 - TRBV7-9 ASSLADKLNESQY
- TRBJ1-2 - TRBV5-6 ASNPTGISDGYT
- TRBJ1-5 - TRBV5-6 ASSLGGGQPQH
- TRBJ1-5 - TRBV5-7 ASRGRISNQPQH
- TRBJ2-2 TRBD2 TRBV6-5 ASSYRSGGAGELF
- TRBJ1-1 - TRBV3-1/TRBV3-2 ASSQGTDRRAF
- TRBJ1-5 TRBD1 TRBV4-3 ASSQDTGGNQPQH
- TRBJ1-2 - TRBV3-1/TRBV3-2 ASSLQGWGRGGYT
- TRBJ2-7 TRBD2 TRBV6-2/TRBV6-3 ASSYLSGGITDEQY
few TRBJ2-5 - TRBV5-1 ASSLEGEETQY
- TRBJ2-7 - TRBV6-6 ASIRAGAVYEQY